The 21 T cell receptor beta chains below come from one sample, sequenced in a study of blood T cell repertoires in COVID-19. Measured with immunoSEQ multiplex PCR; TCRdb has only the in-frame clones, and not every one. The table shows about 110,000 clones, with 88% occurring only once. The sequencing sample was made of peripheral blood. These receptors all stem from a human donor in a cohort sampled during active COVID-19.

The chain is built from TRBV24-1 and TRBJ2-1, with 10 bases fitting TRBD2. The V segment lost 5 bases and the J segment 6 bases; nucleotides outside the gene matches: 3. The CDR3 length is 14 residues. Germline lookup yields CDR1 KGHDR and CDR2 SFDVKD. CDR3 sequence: CATSGSSGSNEQFF. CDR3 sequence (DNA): TGTGCCACCAGTGGTTCTAGCGGGAGCAATGAGCAGTTCTTC.

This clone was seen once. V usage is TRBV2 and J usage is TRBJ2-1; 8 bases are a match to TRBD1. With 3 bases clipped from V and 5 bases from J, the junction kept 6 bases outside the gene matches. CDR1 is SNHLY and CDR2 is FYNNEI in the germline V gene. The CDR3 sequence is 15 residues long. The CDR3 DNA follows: TGTGCCAGCAGTGACCCTACAGGGGGAAACAATGAGCAGTTCTTC. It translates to CASSDPTGGNNEQFF.

The DNA of the CDR3 is TGTGCCACCAGCAGAGATTCAATTACAGGGGGAGAGACCCAGTACTTC. Amino acids: CATSRDSITGGETQYF. The chain combines TRBV15 with TRBJ2-5; TRBD1 matches at 8 bases. The V segment lost 0 bases and the J segment 4 bases; nucleotides outside the gene matches: 7. The CDR3 sequence is 16 residues long. Germline CDR1 reads LNHNV; CDR2 reads YYDKDF (reference sequence).

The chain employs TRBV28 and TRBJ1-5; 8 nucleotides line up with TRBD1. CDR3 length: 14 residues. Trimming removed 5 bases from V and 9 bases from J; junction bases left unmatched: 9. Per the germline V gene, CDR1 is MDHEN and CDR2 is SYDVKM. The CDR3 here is CASSETGVTGPQHF. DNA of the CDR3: TGTGCCAGCAGTGAGACAGGGGTGACAGGGCCCCAGCATTTT.

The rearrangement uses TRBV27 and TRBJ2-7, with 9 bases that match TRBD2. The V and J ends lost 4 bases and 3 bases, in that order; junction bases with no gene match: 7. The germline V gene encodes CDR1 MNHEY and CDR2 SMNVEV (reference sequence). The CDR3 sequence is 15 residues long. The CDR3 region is CASSSLAGAHYEQYF. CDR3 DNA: TGTGCCAGCAGTTCGTTAGCGGGGGCCCACTACGAGCAGTACTTC.

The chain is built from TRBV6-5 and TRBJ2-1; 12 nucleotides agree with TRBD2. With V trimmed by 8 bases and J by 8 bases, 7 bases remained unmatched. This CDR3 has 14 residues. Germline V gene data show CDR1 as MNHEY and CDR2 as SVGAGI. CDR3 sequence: CASLGLAGSDEQFF. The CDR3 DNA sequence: TGTGCCAGCCTCGGACTAGCGGGGTCGGATGAGCAGTTCTTC.

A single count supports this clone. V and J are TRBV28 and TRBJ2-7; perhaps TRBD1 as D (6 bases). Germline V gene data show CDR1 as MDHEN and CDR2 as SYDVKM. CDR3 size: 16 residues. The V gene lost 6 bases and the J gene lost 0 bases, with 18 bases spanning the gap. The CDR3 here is CASRNREPDFSYEQYF. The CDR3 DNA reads TGTGCCAGCAGAAACAGGGAGCCTGATTTCTCCTACGAGCAGTACTTC.

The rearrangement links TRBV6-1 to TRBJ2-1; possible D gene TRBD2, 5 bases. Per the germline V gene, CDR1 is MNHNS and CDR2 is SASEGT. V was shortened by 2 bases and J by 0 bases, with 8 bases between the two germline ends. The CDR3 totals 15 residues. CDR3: CASSEIGSSYNEQFF. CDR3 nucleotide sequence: TGTGCCAGCAGTGAAATAGGGAGCTCCTACAATGAGCAGTTCTTC.

CDR3 DNA sequence: TGCGCCAGCATGGACAGATTCTACAATGAGCAGTTCTTC. Translating gives CASMDRFYNEQFF. This rearrangement joins TRBV5-1 to TRBJ2-1; a weak D match, TRBD1 (6 bases). Germline V CDR1 and CDR2: SGHRS, YFSETQ. CDR3 length: 13 amino acids. Trimming cost V 6 bases and J 3 bases, with 10 bases left between them.

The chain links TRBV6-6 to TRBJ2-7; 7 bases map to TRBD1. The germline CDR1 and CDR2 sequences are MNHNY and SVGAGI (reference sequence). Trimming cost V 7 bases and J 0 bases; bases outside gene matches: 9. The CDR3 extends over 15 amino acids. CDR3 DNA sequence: TGTGCCAGCAACAACGGACAGGTAAACTCCTACGAGCAGTACTTC. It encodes CASNNGQVNSYEQYF.

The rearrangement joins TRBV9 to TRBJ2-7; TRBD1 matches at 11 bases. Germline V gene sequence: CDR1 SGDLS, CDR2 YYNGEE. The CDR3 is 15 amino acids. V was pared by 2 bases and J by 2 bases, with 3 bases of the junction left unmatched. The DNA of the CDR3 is TGTGCCAGCAGCGTCGGGACAGGGGGACCCTACGAGCAGTACTTC. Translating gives CASSVGTGGPYEQYF.

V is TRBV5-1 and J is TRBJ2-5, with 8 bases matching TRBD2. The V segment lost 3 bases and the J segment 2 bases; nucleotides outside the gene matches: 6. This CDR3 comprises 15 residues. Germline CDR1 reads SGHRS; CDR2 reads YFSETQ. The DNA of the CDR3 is TGCGCCAGCAGCTCATATAGCGGGGTTCAAGAGACCCAGTACTTC. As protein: CASSSYSGVQETQYF.

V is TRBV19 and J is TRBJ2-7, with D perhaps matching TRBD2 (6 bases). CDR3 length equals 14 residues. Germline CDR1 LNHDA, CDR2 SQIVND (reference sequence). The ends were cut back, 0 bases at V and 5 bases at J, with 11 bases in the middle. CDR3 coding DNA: TGTGCCAGTAGTATAGATCTATGGGGGGACGAGCAGTACTTC. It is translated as CASSIDLWGDEQYF. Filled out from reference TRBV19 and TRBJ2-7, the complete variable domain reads DGGITQSPKYLFRKEGQNVTLSCEQNLNHDAMYWYRQDPGQGLRLIYYSQIVNDFQKGDIAEGYSVSREKKESFPLTVTSAQKNPTAFYLCASSIDLWGDEQYFGPGTRLTVT.

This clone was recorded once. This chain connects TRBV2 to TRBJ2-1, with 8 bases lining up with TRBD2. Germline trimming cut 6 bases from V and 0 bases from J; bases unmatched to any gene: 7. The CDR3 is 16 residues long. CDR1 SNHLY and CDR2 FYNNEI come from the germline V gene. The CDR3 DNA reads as TGTGCCAGCAGCCCCGGGGGGGGGAGCTCCTACAATGAGCAGTTCTTC. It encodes CASSPGGGSSYNEQFF.

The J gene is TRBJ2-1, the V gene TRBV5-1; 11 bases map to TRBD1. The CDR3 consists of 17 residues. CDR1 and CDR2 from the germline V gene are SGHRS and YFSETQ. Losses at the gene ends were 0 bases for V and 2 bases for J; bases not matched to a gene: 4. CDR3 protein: CASSLERTGGAYNEQFF. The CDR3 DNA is TGCGCCAGCAGCTTGGAGAGGACAGGGGGCGCCTACAATGAGCAGTTCTTC.

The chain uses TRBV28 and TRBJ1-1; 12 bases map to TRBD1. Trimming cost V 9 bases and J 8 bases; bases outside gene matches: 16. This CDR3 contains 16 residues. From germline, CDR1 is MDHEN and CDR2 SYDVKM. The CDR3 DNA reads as TGTGCCAGTTCCACCCCCCCGGGACAGGGGGCGGTGGAAGCTTTCTTT. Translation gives CASSTPPGQGAVEAFF.

CDR3 DNA: TGTGCCAGCAGTTGGGACAGGGGGCGCGACACTGAAGCTTTCTTT. The encoded protein is CASSWDRGRDTEAFF. The V call is TRBV6-5, the J call TRBJ1-1; TRBD1 matches at 12 bases. The CDR3 consists of 15 residues. V was pared by 4 bases and J by 3 bases, with 3 bases of the junction left unmatched. Per the germline V gene, CDR1 is MNHEY and CDR2 is SVGAGI.

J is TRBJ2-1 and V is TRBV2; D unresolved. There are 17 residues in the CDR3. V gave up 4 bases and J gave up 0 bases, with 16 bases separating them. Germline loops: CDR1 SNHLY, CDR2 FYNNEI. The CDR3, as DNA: TGTGCCAGCAGTGTTCGACTGTCCCTTAGCTCCTACAATGAGCAGTTCTTC. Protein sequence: CASSVRLSLSSYNEQFF.

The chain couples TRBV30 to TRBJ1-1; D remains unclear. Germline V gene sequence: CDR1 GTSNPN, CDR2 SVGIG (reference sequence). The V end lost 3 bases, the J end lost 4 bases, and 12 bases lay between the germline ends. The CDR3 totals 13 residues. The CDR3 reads CAWRATEGTEAFF. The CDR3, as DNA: TGTGCCTGGAGGGCTACAGAGGGCACTGAAGCTTTCTTT.

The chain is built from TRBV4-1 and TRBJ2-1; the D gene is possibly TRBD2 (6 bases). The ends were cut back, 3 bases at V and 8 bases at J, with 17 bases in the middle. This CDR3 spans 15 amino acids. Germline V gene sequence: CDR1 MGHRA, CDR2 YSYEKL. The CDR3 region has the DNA TGCGCCAGCAGCCATCCTAGTGGGGGGTTACATGAGCAGTTCTTC. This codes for CASSHPSGGLHEQFF.

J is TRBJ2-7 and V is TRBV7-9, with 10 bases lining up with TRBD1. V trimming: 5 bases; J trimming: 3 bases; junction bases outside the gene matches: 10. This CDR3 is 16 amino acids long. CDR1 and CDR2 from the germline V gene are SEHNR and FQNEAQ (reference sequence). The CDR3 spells CASSPAGQGKFYEQYF. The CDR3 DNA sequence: TGTGCCAGCAGCCCCGCGGGACAGGGGAAGTTCTACGAGCAGTACTTC.